The clone carrying this T cell receptor beta chain was observed at least ten times. What it binds is unknown. The sample belongs to a study of metastatic and nonmetastatic thyroid tumors. For the study at large: Repertoire comparisons spanned blood and tumor or nodule tissue from malignant and benign thyroid patients.

Study conclusions and caveats: Versus benign nodules, malignant thyroid tumors reportedly had significantly higher TCR beta diversity, in blood and tumor.

As handled by the study authors: A classifier of distant metastasis in papillary thyroid cancer was built from CDR3 differences (across clinicopathological groups). TCRdb redid the clone calls on the PCR reads using MiXCR. The V and J calls were determined by TCRdb, not by the authors. The profile covers roughly 28,000 clones, with roughly 24% appearing a single time and around 5.5% taken by the ten largest. None of the patients had undergone any treatment ahead of thyroid surgery. This clonotype originated in a female donor with papillary thyroid cancer or a benign thyroid nodule (not recorded which). Some clones in this sample may be carry-over from other donors' samples. Sample: blood.

The CDR3 protein is CASSFLSSGSGDEQFF. CDR3 DNA sequence: TGTGCCAGCAGCTTTCTATCTAGCGGGAGTGGCGATGAGCAGTTCTTC. The chain uses TRBV12-3 or TRBV12-4 and TRBJ2-1; 10 positions agree with TRBD2. The CDR3 is 16 residues long. The V segment lost 6 bases and the J segment 8 bases; nucleotides outside the gene matches: 13.